This T cell receptor beta chain originates from a study of blood T cells in healthy people across ages. General observations from the study: Compared with aged donors, long-lived donors showed fewer expanded clones, suggesting selection.

As regards this clonotype: Antigen: not known.

This CDR3 spans 12 amino acids. Deletions cut 2 bases from V and 12 bases from J, with 11 bases between. Germline assignment: CDR1 LGHDT and CDR2 YNNKEL (reference sequence). Primed by a sample-barcoded 5' primer and a J-beta primer mix, a second PCR proceeded for about 7 to 11 cycles. Each of the cDNA molecules was tagged by a template-switch adaptor with 12 random nucleotides. TCRdb passed the 5' RACE reads through MiXCR, listing each CDR3 protein once. This sample carries about 1,600,000 distinct CDR3 sequences, around 39% of them seen once, and the ten largest clones take 7.9%. The sequenced material came from blood. The gene calls are TRBV3-1 and TRBJ2-1; D gene unclear. This clonotype was sampled from a woman between 18 and 29 years old in good health. CDR3 coding DNA: TGTGCCAGCAGCCAAATCCCCCAGGCGCAGTTCTTC. Its translation: CASSQIPQAQFF.